What follows describes a single TCR beta chain. As yet, its antigen is unknown. This entry is derived from a study of blood T cells in healthy people across ages. The germline V gene encodes CDR1 SGHRS and CDR2 YFSETQ. CDR3 size: 18 residues. With 0 bases removed from V and 5 bases from J, the gap between germline ends came to 23 bases. Alongside a J-beta primer mix, a sample-barcoded 5' primer served in a second PCR lasting 7 to 11 cycles. TCRdb re-called the 5' RACE reads with MiXCR, one entry per CDR3 protein. In the table there are approximately 960,000 distinct CDR3 sequences, just under 30% of which are singletons. The study's findings and limits: Conclusively comparing naive with antigen-experienced cells was impossible with unsorted PBMCs.

The same data also contributed to another study, on T cells of mothers and their children.

The sequenced material came from blood. This TCR came from a woman between 35 and 50 years old in good health. The chain combines TRBV5-1 with TRBJ2-5, with D possibly being TRBD2 (5 bases). The CDR3 nucleotides are TGCGCCAGCAGCTTGGGGACCTATGCGGGTACGTTGTCGGAGACCCAGTACTTC. Translating gives CASSLGTYAGTLSETQYF.